Sequencing of this TCR beta chain was carried out in a study of blood T cells in healthy people across ages. As to this clonotype: What it binds is not known.

Study-wide results and limits: Getting older went along with TCR beta diversity per million T cells dropping roughly linearly.

PCR was performed a second time for about 6 to 12 cycles using a sample-barcoded 5' primer and a J-beta primer mix. Every cDNA molecule carried a tag from a template-switch adaptor bearing 12 random nucleotides. In TCRdb, the 5' RACE reads were re-called with MiXCR into one record per CDR3 protein. This table has 2 million or so distinct CDR3 sequences, 49% appearing once. This CDR3 comprises 14 residues. The ends lost 4 bases at V and 6 bases at J; junction bases unmatched: 4. Germline CDR1 is SGHTA and CDR2 is FQGNSA. Sequences were obtained from blood. The chain employs TRBV7-2 and TRBJ1-4, with TRBD1 matching over 8 bases. The origin of this receptor is a woman between 40 and 55 years old in good health. The CDR3 nucleotides are TGTGCCAGCAGCTGGACAGGGAGTGATGAAAAACTGTTTTTT. It is translated as CASSWTGSDEKLFF.